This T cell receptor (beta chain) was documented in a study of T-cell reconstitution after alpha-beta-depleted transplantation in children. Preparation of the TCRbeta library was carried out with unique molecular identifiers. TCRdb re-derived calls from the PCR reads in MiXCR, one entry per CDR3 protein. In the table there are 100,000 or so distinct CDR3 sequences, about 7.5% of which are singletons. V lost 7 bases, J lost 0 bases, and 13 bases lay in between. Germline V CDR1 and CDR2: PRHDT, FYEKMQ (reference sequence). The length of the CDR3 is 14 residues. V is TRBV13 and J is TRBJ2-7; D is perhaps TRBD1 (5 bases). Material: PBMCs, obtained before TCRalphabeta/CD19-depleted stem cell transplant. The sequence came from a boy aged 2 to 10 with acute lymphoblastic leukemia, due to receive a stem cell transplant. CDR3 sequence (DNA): TGTGCCAGCACTAGGGGCTTCGCCTCCTACGAGCAGTACTTC. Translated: CASTRGFASYEQYF.